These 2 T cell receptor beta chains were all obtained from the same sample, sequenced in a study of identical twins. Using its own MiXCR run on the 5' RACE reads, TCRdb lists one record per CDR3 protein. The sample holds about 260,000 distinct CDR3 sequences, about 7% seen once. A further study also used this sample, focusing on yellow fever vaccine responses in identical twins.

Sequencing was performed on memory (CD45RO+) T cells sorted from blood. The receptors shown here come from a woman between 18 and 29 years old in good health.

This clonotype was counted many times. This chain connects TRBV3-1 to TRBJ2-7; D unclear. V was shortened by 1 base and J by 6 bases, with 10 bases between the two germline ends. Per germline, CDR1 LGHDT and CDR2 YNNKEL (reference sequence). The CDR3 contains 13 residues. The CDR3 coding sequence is TGTGCCAGCAGCCAAGCCCCTAGAGGCGAGCAGTACTTC. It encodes CASSQAPRGEQYF.

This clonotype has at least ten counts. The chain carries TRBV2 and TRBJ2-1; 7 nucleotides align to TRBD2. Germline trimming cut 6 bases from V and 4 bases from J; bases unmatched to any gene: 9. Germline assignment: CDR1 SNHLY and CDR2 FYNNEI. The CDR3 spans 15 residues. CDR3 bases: TGTGCCAGCAGCCCCGGGACTACTCAATACAATGAGCAGTTCTTC. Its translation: CASSPGTTQYNEQFF. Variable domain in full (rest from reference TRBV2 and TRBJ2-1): EPEVTQTPSHQVTQMGQEVILRCVPISNHLYFYWYRQILGQKVEFLVSFYNNEISEKSEIFDDQFSVERPDGSNFTLKIRSTKLEDSAMYFCASSPGTTQYNEQFFGPGTRLTVL.